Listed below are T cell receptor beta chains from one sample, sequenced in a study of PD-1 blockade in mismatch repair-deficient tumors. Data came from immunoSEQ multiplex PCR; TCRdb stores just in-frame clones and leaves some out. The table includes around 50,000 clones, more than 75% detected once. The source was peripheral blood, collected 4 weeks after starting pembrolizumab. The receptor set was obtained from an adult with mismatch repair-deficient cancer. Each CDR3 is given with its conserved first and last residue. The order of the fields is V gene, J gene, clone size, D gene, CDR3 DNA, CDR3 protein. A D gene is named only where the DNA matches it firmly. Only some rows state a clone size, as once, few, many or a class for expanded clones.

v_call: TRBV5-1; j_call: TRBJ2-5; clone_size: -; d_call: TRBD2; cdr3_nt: TGCGCCAGCGGGACTAGCGGGAGAGGGGAGACCCAGTACTTC; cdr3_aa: CASGTSGRGETQYF
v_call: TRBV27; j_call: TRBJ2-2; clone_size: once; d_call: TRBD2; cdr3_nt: TGTGCCAGCAGTCGGCGCGGGGGAACGAACACCGGGGAGCTGTTTTTT; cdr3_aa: CASSRRGGTNTGELFF
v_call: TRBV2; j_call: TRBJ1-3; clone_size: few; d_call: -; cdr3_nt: TGTGCCAGCAGTAGACAGCAAAGCTCTGGAAACACCATATATTTT; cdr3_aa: CASSRQQSSGNTIYF
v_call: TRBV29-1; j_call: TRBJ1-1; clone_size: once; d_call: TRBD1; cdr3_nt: TGCAGCGTTGCCCAGGGGGCTTCGAACACTGAAGCTTTCTTT; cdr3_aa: CSVAQGASNTEAFF
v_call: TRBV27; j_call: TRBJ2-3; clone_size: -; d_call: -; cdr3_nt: TGTGCCAGCCACCCACAAAATAGCGGAAGGGGAGATACGCAGTATTTT; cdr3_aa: CASHPQNSGRGDTQYF
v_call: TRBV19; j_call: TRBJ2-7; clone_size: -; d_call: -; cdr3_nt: TGTGCCAGTACCCGGGCTCATCTCAGCGACGAGCAGTACTTC; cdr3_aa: CASTRAHLSDEQYF
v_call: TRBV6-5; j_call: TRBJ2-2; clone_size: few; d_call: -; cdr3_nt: TGTGCCAGCACCAGCGGTTACACCGGGGAGCTGTTTTTT; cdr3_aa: CASTSGYTGELFF
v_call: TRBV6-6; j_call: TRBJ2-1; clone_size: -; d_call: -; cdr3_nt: TGTGCCAGCAGTCCCCGGACCTTCGATGAGCAGTTCTTC; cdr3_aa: CASSPRTFDEQFF
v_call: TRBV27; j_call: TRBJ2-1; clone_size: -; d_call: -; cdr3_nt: TGTGCCAGCACCGAAATATACAGAGTCTACAATGAGCAGTTCTTC; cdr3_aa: CASTEIYRVYNEQFF
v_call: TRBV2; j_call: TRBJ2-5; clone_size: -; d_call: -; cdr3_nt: TGTGCCAGCAGTAATCTTCAAGAGACCCAGTACTTC; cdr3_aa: CASSNLQETQYF
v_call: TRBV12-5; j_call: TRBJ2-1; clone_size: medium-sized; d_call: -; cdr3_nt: TGTGCTAGTGGTTTGGGCGACAGGCAGGGGGAGCAGTTCTTC; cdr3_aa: CASGLGDRQGEQFF
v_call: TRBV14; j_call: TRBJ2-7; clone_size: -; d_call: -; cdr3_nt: TGTGCCAGCAGCCAACTGGCTTATACAGGGACACAAACCTACGAGCAGTACTTC; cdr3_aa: CASSQLAYTGTQTYEQYF
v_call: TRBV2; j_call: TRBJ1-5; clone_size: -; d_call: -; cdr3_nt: TGTGCCAGCGCGAGAGAACAGGGTTCACGCAATCAGCCCCAGCATTTT; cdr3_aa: CASAREQGSRNQPQHF
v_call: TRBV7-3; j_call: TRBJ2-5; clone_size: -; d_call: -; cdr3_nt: TGTGCCAGCAGCCTTGTCAGGGAGGAGACCCAGTACTTC; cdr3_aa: CASSLVREETQYF
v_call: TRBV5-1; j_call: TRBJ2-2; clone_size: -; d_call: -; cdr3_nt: TGCGCCAGCAGTAGTAGCGGTCCAAACACCGGGGAGCTGTTTTTT; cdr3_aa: CASSSSGPNTGELFF
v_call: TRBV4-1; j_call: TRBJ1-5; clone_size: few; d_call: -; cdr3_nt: TGCGCCAGCAGCCAAGATGGAGGGTATCAGCCCCAGCATTTT; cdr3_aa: CASSQDGGYQPQHF
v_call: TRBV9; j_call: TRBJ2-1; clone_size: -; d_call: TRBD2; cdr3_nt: TGTGCCAGCAGCGTAGTAGCGGGAGGGCCTTATGAGCAGTTCTTC; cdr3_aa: CASSVVAGGPYEQFF
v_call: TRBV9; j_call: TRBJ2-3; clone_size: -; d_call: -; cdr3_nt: TGTGCCAGCAGCGTAGCTATGGGGGTTCACACAGATACGCAGTATTTT; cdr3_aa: CASSVAMGVHTDTQYF
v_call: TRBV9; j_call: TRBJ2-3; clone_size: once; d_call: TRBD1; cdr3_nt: TGTGCCAGCAGCGTATCAGGGGGCCCCCCAGATACGCAGTATTTT; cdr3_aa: CASSVSGGPPDTQYF
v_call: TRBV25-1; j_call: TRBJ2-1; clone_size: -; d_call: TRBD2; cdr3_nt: TGTGCCAGCAGTGAACAAGATGGGGTGGGAGGGCCGGGCGATGAGCAGTTCTTC; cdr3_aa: CASSEQDGVGGPGDEQFF
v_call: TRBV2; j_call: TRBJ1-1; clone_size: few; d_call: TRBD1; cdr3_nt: TGTGCCAGCAGCCAAGACAGGGGGTTGACTGAAGCTTTCTTT; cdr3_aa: CASSQDRGLTEAFF
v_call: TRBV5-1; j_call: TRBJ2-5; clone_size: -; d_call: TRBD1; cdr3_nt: TGCGCCAGCAGCGCCGGGACAGGGAAGGAGACCCAGTACTTC; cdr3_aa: CASSAGTGKETQYF
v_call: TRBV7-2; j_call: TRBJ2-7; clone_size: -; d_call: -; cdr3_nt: TGTGCCAGCAGCCGAGGGGGGAGAGCCAACTACGAGCAGTACTTC; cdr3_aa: CASSRGGRANYEQYF
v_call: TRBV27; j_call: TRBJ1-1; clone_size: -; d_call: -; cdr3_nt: TGTGCCAGCAGGCAGGGTTCTGAAGCTTTCTTT; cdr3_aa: CASRQGSEAFF
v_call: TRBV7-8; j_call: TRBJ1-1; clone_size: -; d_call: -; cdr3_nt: TGTGCCAGCAGCTTATCGAGAAGGGGAGCACCTGAAGCTTTCTTT; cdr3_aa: CASSLSRRGAPEAFF
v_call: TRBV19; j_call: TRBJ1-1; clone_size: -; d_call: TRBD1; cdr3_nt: TGTGCCAGTAGTACCCGACAGGGGGCTAGTACTGAAGCTTTCTTT; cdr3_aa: CASSTRQGASTEAFF
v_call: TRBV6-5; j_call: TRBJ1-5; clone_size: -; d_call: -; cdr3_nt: TGTGCCAGCAGTTACACCGCAGTATCGGGTCTTCAGCCCCAGCATTTT; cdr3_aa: CASSYTAVSGLQPQHF
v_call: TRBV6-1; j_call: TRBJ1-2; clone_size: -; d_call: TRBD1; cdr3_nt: TGTGCCAGCAGTGACGACAGGGGGCAAAAAGGCTACACCTTC; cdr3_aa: CASSDDRGQKGYTF
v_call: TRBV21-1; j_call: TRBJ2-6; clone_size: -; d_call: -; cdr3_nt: TGTGCCAGCAGCAATGGGATCGGGGGCGCTGGGGCCAACGTCCTGACTTTC; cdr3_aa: CASSNGIGGAGANVLTF
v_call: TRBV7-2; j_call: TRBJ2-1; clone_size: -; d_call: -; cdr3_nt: TGTGCCAGCAGCTCCCAGACAGAAACTAATGAGCAGTTCTTC; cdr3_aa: CASSSQTETNEQFF
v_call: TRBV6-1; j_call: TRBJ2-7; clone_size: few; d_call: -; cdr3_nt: TGTGCCAGCAATGGCGGGTGGGACTCCTACGAGCAGTACTTC; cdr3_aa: CASNGGWDSYEQYF
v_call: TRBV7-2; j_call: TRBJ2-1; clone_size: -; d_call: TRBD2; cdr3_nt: TGTGCCAGCAGCCCCCGCGTAGCGGGATTCAGGCCCAATGAGCAGTTCTTC; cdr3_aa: CASSPRVAGFRPNEQFF
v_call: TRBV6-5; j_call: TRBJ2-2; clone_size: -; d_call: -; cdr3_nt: TGTGCCAGCAGTTGGGGGGCCGCCTATAGCACCGGGGAGCTGTTTTTT; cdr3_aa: CASSWGAAYSTGELFF
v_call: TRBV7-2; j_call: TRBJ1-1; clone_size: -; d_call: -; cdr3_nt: TGTGCCAGCAGCTTCGCCAGGGATTCCACTGAAGCTTTCTTT; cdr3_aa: CASSFARDSTEAFF
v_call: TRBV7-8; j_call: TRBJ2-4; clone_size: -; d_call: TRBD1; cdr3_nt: TGTGCCAGCAGCTACCGGGACAGCAGAAACATTCAGTACTTC; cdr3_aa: CASSYRDSRNIQYF
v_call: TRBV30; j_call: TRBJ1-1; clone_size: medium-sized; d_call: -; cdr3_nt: TGTGCCTGGAGTGTACGAGGGGGCACTGAAGCTTTCTTT; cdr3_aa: CAWSVRGGTEAFF
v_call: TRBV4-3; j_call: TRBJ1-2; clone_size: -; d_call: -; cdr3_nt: TGCGCCAGCAGCCAAGATTTAGGAGGTGAACTTTATGGCTACACCTTC; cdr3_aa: CASSQDLGGELYGYTF